This TCR beta chain came from a study of T cell repertoires in cytomegalovirus infection. Study-wide points: Frequencies of public TCR beta families were cumulated, and this identified carriers of CMV plus the relevant HLA. Across the ex vivo response, the dominant clonotypes were HLA-C-restricted CMV-specific TCR beta clonotypes.

TCRdb redid the calling of the reads with MiXCR, one entry per CDR3 protein. In the table there are approximately 120,000 distinct CDR3 sequences, under 30% of which are singletons. The V gene lost 0 bases and the J gene lost 0 bases, with 11 bases spanning the gap. The CDR3 spans 16 residues. The germline V gene has CDR1 MNHEY and CDR2 SMNVEV (reference sequence). This clonotype was observed a few times. Its specificity is unknown. The receptor's source is a human donor in good health (CMV status not recorded). Some clones in this sample may be carry-over from other donors' samples. The starting material was CD8+ T cells from cultured PBMCs, obtained from culture after CMV antigen stimulation. This chain joins TRBV27 and TRBJ2-5; tentative D call: TRBD1 (5 bases). CDR3 sequence: CASSLSITTDQETQYF. In DNA, the CDR3 is TGTGCCAGCAGTTTATCGATAACGACAGACCAAGAGACCCAGTACTTC.